The T cell receptor beta chain described here comes from a study of T cells expressing NK-cell markers. Findings and limits, study-wide: In a handful of donors, dominant clonotypes made up about 28.3-65% of CD3+CD56-NKG2C+ cells. NKG2C+ dominant clonotypes from 5 or 6 donors made up about 1.0-7.5% of CD8+ T cells.

Worth noting for this clonotype: Its antigen is not known.

For TCR beta, cDNA was produced by 5'RACE template switching with UMIs. TCRdb reprocessed the 5' RACE reads and reports one entry per CDR3 protein, with no DNA. The sample totals 150,000 to 200,000 distinct CDR3 sequences. There are 14 residues in the CDR3. Germline loops: CDR1 DFQATT, CDR2 SNEGSKA (reference sequence). The receptor was isolated from a woman between 18 and 70 years old in good health. The chain joins TRBV20-1 to TRBJ2-7; TCRdb designates TRBD1, a call that cannot be tested without DNA. The specimen sequenced was blood T cells: a sorted CD56 or NKG2C T cell subset, CD4+ or CD8+ T cells, or bulk PBMC T cells (not recorded which). CDR3 sequence reads: CSALPRSRGYEQYF.